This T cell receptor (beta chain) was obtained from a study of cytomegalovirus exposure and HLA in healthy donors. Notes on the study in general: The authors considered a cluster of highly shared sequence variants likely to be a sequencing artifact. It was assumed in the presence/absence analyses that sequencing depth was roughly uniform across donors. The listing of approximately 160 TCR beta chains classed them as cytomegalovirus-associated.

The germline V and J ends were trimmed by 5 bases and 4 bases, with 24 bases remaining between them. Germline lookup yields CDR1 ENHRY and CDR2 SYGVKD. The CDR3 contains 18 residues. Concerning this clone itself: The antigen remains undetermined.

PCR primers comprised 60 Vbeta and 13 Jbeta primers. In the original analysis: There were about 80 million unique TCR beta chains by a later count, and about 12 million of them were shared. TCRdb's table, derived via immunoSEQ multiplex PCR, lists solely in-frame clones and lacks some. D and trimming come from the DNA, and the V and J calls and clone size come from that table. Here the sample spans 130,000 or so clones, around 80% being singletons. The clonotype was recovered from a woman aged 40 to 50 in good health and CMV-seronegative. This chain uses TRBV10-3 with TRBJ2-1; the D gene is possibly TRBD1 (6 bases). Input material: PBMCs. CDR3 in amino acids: CAISSQGLGETAYNEQFF. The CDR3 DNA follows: TGTGCCATCAGTTCACAGGGATTAGGCGAGACTGCATACAATGAGCAGTTCTTC.